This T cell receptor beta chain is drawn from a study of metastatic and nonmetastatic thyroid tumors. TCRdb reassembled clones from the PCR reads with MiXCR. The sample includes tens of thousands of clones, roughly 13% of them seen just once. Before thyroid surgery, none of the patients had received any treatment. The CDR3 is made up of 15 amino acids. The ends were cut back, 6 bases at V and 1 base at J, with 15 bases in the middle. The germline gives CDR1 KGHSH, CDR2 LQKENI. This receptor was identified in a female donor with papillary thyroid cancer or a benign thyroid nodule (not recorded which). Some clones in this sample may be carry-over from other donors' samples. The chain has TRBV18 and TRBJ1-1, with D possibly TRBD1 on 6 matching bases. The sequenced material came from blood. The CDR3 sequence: CASSPLQGPNTEAFF. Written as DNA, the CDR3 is TGTGCCAGCTCCCCCCTACAGGGCCCGAACACTGAAGCTTTCTTT.